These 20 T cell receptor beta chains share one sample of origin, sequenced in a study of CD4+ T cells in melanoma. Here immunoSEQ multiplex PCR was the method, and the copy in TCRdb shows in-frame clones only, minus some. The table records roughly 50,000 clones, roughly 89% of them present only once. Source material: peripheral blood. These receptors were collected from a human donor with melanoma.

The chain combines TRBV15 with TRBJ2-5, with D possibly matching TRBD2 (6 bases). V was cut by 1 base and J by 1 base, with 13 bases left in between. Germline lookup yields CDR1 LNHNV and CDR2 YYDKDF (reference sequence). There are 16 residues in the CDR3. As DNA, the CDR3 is TGTGCCACCAGCAGAGGCCAGGCGGGGATCCAAGAGACCCAGTACTTC. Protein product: CATSRGQAGIQETQYF. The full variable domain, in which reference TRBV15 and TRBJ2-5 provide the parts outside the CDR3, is DAMVIQNPRYQVTQFGKPVTLSCSQTLNHNVMYWYQQKSSQAPKLLFHYYDKDFNNEADTPDNFQSRRPNTSFCFLDIRSPGLGDTAMYLCATSRGQAGIQETQYFGPGTRLLVL.

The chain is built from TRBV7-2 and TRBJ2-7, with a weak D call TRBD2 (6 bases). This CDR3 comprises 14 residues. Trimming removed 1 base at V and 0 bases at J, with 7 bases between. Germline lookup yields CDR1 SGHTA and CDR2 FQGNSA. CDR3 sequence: CASSLDGGSYEQYF. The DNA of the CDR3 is TGTGCCAGCAGCTTAGACGGGGGCTCCTACGAGCAGTACTTC.

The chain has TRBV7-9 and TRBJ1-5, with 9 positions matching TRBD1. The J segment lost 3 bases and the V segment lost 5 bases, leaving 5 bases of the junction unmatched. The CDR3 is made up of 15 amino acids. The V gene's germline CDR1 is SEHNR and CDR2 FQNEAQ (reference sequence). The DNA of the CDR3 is TGTGCCAGCAGCGCCGGGACAGGGAACAATCAGCCCCAGCATTTT. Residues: CASSAGTGNNQPQHF.

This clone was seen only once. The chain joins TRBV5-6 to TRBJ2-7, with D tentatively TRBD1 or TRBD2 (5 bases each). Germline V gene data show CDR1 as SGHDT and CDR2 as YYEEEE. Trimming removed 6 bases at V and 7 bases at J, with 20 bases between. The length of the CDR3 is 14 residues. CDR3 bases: TGTGCCAGCATCTCGAGGGACCGGGGTGGAGAGCAGTACTTC. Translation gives CASISRDRGGEQYF.

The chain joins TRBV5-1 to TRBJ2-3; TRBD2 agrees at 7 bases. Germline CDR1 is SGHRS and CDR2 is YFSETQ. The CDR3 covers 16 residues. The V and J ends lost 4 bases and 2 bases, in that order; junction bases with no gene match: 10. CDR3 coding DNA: TGCGCCAGCAGCCAAGATAGCAGCGGGGTCACAGATACGCAGTATTTT. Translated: CASSQDSSGVTDTQYF.

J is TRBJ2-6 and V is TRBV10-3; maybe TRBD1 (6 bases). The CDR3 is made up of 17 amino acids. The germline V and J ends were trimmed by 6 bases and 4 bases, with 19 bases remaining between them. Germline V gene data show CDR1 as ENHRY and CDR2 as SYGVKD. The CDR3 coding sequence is TGTGCCATCAGCCCGACAGGAGGAGCCTCGGGGGCCAACGTCCTGACTTTC. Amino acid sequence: CAISPTGGASGANVLTF.

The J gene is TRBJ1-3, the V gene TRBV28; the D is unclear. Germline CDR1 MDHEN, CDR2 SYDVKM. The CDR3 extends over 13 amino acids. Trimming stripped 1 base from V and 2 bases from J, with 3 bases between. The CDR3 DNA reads TGTGCCAGCAGTTTATCGGCTGGAAACACCATATATTTT. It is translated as CASSLSAGNTIYF.

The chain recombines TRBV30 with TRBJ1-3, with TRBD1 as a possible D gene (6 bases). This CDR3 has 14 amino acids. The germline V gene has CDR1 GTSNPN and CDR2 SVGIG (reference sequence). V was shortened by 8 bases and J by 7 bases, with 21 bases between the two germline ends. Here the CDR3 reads CATSRDTVGNTIYF. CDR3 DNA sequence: TGTGCCACCAGCCGGGACACAGTGGGGAACACCATATATTTT.

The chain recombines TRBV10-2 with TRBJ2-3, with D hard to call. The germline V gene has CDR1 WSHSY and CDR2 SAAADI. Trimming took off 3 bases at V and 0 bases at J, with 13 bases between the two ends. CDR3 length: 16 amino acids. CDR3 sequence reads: CASSDLVSSSTDTQYF. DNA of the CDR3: TGCGCCAGCAGTGACTTGGTCTCGTCTAGCACAGATACGCAGTATTTT.

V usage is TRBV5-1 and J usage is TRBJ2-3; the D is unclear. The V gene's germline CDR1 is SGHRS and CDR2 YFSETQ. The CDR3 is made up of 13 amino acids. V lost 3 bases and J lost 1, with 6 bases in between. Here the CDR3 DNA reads TGCGCCAGCAGCTCCAGCGGCACAGATACGCAGTATTTT. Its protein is CASSSSGTDTQYF. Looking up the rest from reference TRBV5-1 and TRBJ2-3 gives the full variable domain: KAGVTQTPRYLIKTRGQQVTLSCSPISGHRSVSWYQQTPGQGLQFLFEYFSETQRNKGNFPGRFSGRQFSNSRSEMNVSTLELGDSALYLCASSSSGTDTQYFGPGTRLTVL.

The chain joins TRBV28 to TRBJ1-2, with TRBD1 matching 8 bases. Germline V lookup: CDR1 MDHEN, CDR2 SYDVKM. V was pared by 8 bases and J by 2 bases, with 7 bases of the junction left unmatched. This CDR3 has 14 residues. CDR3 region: CASGYWDRNYGYTF. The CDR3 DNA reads TGTGCCAGCGGATACTGGGACAGGAACTATGGCTACACCTTC.

DNA for the CDR3: TGCGCCAGCAGCCAGCCCACCAGGCTCCTTAGAAACAATGAGCAGTTCTTC. Translating gives CASSQPTRLLRNNEQFF. This chain joins TRBV4-1 and TRBJ2-1, with D unresolved. V lost 3 bases to trimming and J lost 5 bases, with 20 bases between them. The germline V gene has CDR1 MGHRA and CDR2 YSYEKL. This CDR3 region has 17 residues.

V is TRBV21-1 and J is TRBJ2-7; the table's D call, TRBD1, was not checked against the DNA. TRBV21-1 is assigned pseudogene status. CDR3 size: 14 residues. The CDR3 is CASSNRDRGYEQYF. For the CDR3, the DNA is TGTGCCAGCAGCAACCGGGACAGGGGATACGAGCAGTACTTC.

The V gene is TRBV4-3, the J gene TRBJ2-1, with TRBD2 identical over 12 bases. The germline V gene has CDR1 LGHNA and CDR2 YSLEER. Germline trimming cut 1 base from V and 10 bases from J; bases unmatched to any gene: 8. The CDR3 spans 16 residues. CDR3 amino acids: CASSQGRTSGGREQFF. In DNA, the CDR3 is TGCGCCAGCAGCCAAGGACGAACTAGCGGGGGGAGGGAGCAGTTCTTC.

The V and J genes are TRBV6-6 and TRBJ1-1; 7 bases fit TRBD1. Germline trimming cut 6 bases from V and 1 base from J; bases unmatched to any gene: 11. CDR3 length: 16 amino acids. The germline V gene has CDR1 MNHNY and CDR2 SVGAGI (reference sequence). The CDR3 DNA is TGTGCCAGCAGCGGACCCGCGGGACAGCCGAACACTGAAGCTTTCTTT. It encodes CASSGPAGQPNTEAFF.

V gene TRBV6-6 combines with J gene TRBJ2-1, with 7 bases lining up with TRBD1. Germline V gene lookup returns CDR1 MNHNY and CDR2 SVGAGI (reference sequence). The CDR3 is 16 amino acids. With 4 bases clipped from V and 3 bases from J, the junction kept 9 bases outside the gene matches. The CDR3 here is CASSSPTGKGYNEQFF. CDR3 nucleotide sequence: TGTGCCAGCAGTTCTCCGACAGGGAAGGGCTACAATGAGCAGTTCTTC.

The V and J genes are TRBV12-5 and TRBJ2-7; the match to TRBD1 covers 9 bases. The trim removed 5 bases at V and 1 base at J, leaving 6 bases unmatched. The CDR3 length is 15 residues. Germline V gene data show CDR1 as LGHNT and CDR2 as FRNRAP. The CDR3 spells CASGPGTGYSYEQYF. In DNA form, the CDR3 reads TGTGCTAGTGGTCCCGGGACAGGGTATTCCTACGAGCAGTACTTC.

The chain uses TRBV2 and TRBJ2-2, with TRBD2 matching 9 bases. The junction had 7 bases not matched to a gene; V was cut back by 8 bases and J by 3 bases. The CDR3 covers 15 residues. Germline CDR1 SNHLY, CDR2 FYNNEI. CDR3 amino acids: CASVWAGGHTGELFF. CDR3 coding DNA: TGTGCCAGCGTCTGGGCGGGGGGGCACACCGGGGAGCTGTTTTTT.

Here the CDR3 reads CASSREGDRGGHEQFF. The CDR3 coding sequence is TGTGCCAGCAGCCGAGAGGGGGACAGGGGCGGGCATGAGCAGTTCTTC. The gene calls are TRBV5-4 and TRBJ2-1, with 10 nucleotides matching TRBD1. The CDR3 loop spans 16 amino acids. CDR1 is SGHNT and CDR2 is YYREEE in the germline V gene (reference sequence). Trimming removed 4 bases from V and 8 bases from J; junction bases left unmatched: 12.

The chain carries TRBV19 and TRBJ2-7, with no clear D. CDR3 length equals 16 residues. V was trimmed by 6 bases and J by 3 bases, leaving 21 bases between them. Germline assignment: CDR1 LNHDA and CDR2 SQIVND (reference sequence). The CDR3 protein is CASSPIRGTGHYEQYF. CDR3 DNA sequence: TGTGCCAGTAGCCCCATACGTGGCACCGGCCACTACGAGCAGTACTTC.